The rows below give T cell receptor beta chains drawn from one sample of a study of CD8+ T cells in alopecia areata. This table comes from immunoSEQ multiplex PCR, and its TCRdb copy is limited to in-frame clones, with some not included. This sample has around 210,000 clones, with around 66% found just once. Sequencing used CD4+ T cells sorted from blood, obtained at week 4, from a patient treated with tofacitinib. The receptors were gathered from a human donor with alopecia areata. CDR3s include the opening cysteine and the closing phenylalanine or tryptophan. A D gene is named only where the DNA matches it firmly. Expanded clones are given a class, and other clones once, few, many or no size at all.

J gene: TRBJ1-5; D gene: .; V gene: TRBV5-1; clone size: few; CDR3 protein: CASREGGNQPQHF; CDR3 DNA: TGCGCCAGCAGAGAAGGGGGCAATCAGCCCCAGCATTTT
J gene: TRBJ1-6; D gene: .; V gene: TRBV7-9; clone size: .; CDR3 protein: CASSSTRSPLHF; CDR3 DNA: TGTGCCAGCAGCTCGACACGTTCACCCCTCCACTTT
J gene: TRBJ2-7; D gene: .; V gene: TRBV29-1; clone size: .; CDR3 protein: CSVLSAASSYEQYF; CDR3 DNA: TGCAGCGTTCTTAGCGCGGCTAGCTCCTACGAGCAGTACTTC
J gene: TRBJ2-3; D gene: .; V gene: TRBV19; clone size: .; CDR3 protein: CASSISSDTQYF; CDR3 DNA: TGTGCCAGTAGTATTTCGTCAGATACGCAGTATTTT
J gene: TRBJ1-1; D gene: .; V gene: TRBV5-4; clone size: few; CDR3 protein: CASSLVQGLEAFF; CDR3 DNA: TGTGCCAGCAGCTTGGTACAGGGACTTGAAGCTTTCTTT
J gene: TRBJ1-2; D gene: .; V gene: TRBV29-1; clone size: .; CDR3 protein: CSVEGVRGGYTF; CDR3 DNA: TGCAGCGTTGAGGGGGTTAGGGGTGGCTACACCTTC
J gene: TRBJ1-4; D gene: .; V gene: TRBV29-1; clone size: few; CDR3 protein: CSVTPDVSNEKLFF; CDR3 DNA: TGCAGCGTGACTCCGGACGTGAGTAATGAAAAACTGTTTTTT
J gene: TRBJ2-7; D gene: .; V gene: TRBV27; clone size: once; CDR3 protein: CASSLAGGWQYF; CDR3 DNA: TGTGCCAGCAGTTTAGCCGGGGGTTGGCAGTACTTC
J gene: TRBJ2-5; D gene: .; V gene: TRBV5-1; clone size: .; CDR3 protein: CASSLGQVGETQYF; CDR3 DNA: TGCGCCAGCAGCTTGGGGCAGGTGGGAGAGACCCAGTACTTC
J gene: TRBJ1-2; D gene: TRBD1; V gene: TRBV4-3; clone size: .; CDR3 protein: CASSQAIRGANYGYTF; CDR3 DNA: TGCGCCAGCAGCCAAGCCATCAGGGGGGCTAACTATGGCTACACCTTC
J gene: TRBJ1-2; D gene: .; V gene: TRBV30; clone size: .; CDR3 protein: CAWSPGNYGYTF; CDR3 DNA: TGTGCCTGGAGCCCGGGAAACTATGGCTACACCTTC
J gene: TRBJ1-1; D gene: .; V gene: TRBV7-9; clone size: .; CDR3 protein: CASSQGSPRPEAFF; CDR3 DNA: TGTGCCAGCAGCCAAGGGTCCCCTCGACCTGAAGCTTTCTTT
J gene: TRBJ2-2; D gene: .; V gene: TRBV7-2; clone size: .; CDR3 protein: CASSLAWETGELFF; CDR3 DNA: TGTGCCAGCAGCTTAGCATGGGAAACCGGGGAGCTGTTTTTT
J gene: TRBJ1-5; D gene: .; V gene: TRBV29-1; clone size: .; CDR3 protein: CSARGGDGNQPQHF; CDR3 DNA: TGCAGCGCCCGAGGTGGGGATGGCAATCAGCCCCAGCATTTT
J gene: TRBJ2-1; D gene: .; V gene: TRBV9; clone size: .; CDR3 protein: CASSVGLGDSYNEQFF; CDR3 DNA: TGTGCCAGCAGCGTAGGCCTAGGGGACTCCTACAATGAGCAGTTCTTC
J gene: TRBJ1-2; D gene: TRBD1; V gene: TRBV5-4; clone size: .; CDR3 protein: CASSPVQGGSGYTF; CDR3 DNA: TGTGCCAGCAGCCCGGTCCAGGGGGGGTCCGGCTACACCTTC
J gene: TRBJ2-5; D gene: TRBD2; V gene: TRBV13; clone size: .; CDR3 protein: CASRRGLAGRSETQYF; CDR3 DNA: TGTGCCAGCAGGCGGGGACTAGCGGGAAGATCAGAGACCCAGTACTTC
J gene: TRBJ1-1; D gene: .; V gene: TRBV2; clone size: .; CDR3 protein: CASTEWGEAFF; CDR3 DNA: TGTGCCAGCACCGAGTGGGGTGAAGCTTTCTTT
J gene: TRBJ2-1; D gene: TRBD2; V gene: TRBV29-1; clone size: .; CDR3 protein: CSGGAGGLLTNHEQFF; CDR3 DNA: TGCAGCGGCGGAGCGGGGGGACTCTTGACTAACCATGAGCAGTTCTTC
J gene: TRBJ2-3; D gene: TRBD2; V gene: TRBV5-1; clone size: once; CDR3 protein: CASFVGGGSGDTQYF; CDR3 DNA: TGCGCCAGCTTCGTCGGCGGGGGTTCCGGAGATACGCAGTATTTT
J gene: TRBJ2-3; D gene: TRBD1; V gene: TRBV4-1; clone size: .; CDR3 protein: CASSRDRYTDTQYF; CDR3 DNA: TGCGCCAGCAGCCGGGACAGATACACAGATACGCAGTATTTT
J gene: TRBJ1-1; D gene: .; V gene: TRBV16; clone size: .; CDR3 protein: CASSQTPVNTEAFF; CDR3 DNA: TGTGCCAGCAGCCAAACCCCAGTGAACACTGAAGCTTTCTTT
J gene: TRBJ2-7; D gene: .; V gene: TRBV5-1; clone size: .; CDR3 protein: CASSLAEGSVYEQYF; CDR3 DNA: TGCGCCAGCAGCTTGGCCGAGGGTTCCGTCTACGAGCAGTACTTC
J gene: TRBJ2-7; D gene: TRBD1; V gene: TRBV18; clone size: once; CDR3 protein: CASSLMGQPGSYEQYF; CDR3 DNA: TGTGCCAGCTCACTCATGGGACAGCCGGGTTCCTACGAGCAGTACTTC
J gene: TRBJ2-5; D gene: .; V gene: TRBV7-9; clone size: .; CDR3 protein: CASSLVKETQYF; CDR3 DNA: TGTGCCAGCAGCTTAGTAAAAGAGACCCAGTACTTC
J gene: TRBJ1-1; D gene: TRBD1; V gene: TRBV29-1; clone size: .; CDR3 protein: CSVVTGAYTEAFF; CDR3 DNA: TGCAGCGTTGTGACAGGGGCCTACACTGAAGCTTTCTTT
J gene: TRBJ1-1; D gene: .; V gene: TRBV19; clone size: once; CDR3 protein: CASTPWAGYEGEAFF; CDR3 DNA: TGTGCCAGTACCCCATGGGCAGGGTACGAGGGTGAAGCTTTCTTT
J gene: TRBJ2-3; D gene: .; V gene: TRBV2; clone size: .; CDR3 protein: CASRVDLNTDTQYF; CDR3 DNA: TGTGCCAGCAGAGTCGACTTAAACACAGATACGCAGTATTTT
J gene: TRBJ1-2; D gene: TRBD1; V gene: TRBV10-3; clone size: .; CDR3 protein: CAIRPDRNYGYTF; CDR3 DNA: TGTGCCATCAGACCGGACAGGAACTATGGCTACACCTTC
J gene: TRBJ1-1; D gene: .; V gene: TRBV5-1; clone size: .; CDR3 protein: CASSLDRVVTEAFF; CDR3 DNA: TGCGCCAGCAGCTTGGACAGGGTGGTAACTGAAGCTTTCTTT
J gene: TRBJ1-6; D gene: TRBD1; V gene: TRBV27; clone size: .; CDR3 protein: CASSKGQGGSPLHF; CDR3 DNA: TGTGCCAGCAGCAAGGGACAGGGGGGTTCACCCCTCCACTTT
J gene: TRBJ2-7; D gene: TRBD1; V gene: TRBV5-6; clone size: .; CDR3 protein: CASRAGQGKGYEQYF; CDR3 DNA: TGTGCCAGCAGGGCAGGACAGGGAAAAGGCTACGAGCAGTACTTC
J gene: TRBJ1-2; D gene: .; V gene: TRBV30; clone size: .; CDR3 protein: CAWGRGTVTYGYTF; CDR3 DNA: TGTGCCTGGGGACGGGGAACAGTCACCTATGGCTACACCTTC
J gene: TRBJ1-2; D gene: .; V gene: TRBV29-1; clone size: .; CDR3 protein: CSVEGAGISYGYTF; CDR3 DNA: TGCAGCGTTGAAGGGGCAGGAATAAGCTATGGCTACACCTTC
J gene: TRBJ1-3; D gene: .; V gene: TRBV2; clone size: .; CDR3 protein: CASSEARGISGNTIYF; CDR3 DNA: TGTGCCAGCAGTGAAGCGCGAGGGATCTCTGGAAACACCATATATTTT
J gene: TRBJ2-2; D gene: .; V gene: TRBV11-1; clone size: few; CDR3 protein: CASSRAPSNTGELFF; CDR3 DNA: TGTGCCAGCAGCCGGGCCCCCAGCAACACCGGGGAGCTGTTTTTT
J gene: TRBJ2-2; D gene: TRBD1; V gene: TRBV30; clone size: .; CDR3 protein: CARQGQGWTGELFF; CDR3 DNA: TGTGCCCGACAGGGGCAGGGGTGGACCGGGGAGCTGTTTTTT
J gene: TRBJ1-1; D gene: .; V gene: TRBV18; clone size: .; CDR3 protein: CASSLKDGNTEAFF; CDR3 DNA: TGTGCCAGCTCACTAAAGGACGGGAACACTGAAGCTTTCTTT
J gene: TRBJ1-3; D gene: .; V gene: TRBV10-3; clone size: few; CDR3 protein: CASLEGGANGNTIYF; CDR3 DNA: TGTGCCAGCCTCGAGGGGGGGGCTAACGGAAACACCATATATTTT
J gene: TRBJ2-2; D gene: .; V gene: TRBV27; clone size: .; CDR3 protein: CASGGPRTGELFF; CDR3 DNA: TGTGCCAGCGGGGGGCCCCGCACCGGGGAGCTGTTTTTT
J gene: TRBJ2-7; D gene: .; V gene: TRBV7-9; clone size: once; CDR3 protein: CASSTLPGGYEQYF; CDR3 DNA: TGTGCCAGCAGCACATTACCTGGGGGTTACGAGCAGTACTTC
J gene: TRBJ2-1; D gene: .; V gene: TRBV2; clone size: .; CDR3 protein: CASGADYNEQFF; CDR3 DNA: TGTGCCAGCGGGGCAGACTACAATGAGCAGTTCTTC
J gene: TRBJ1-2; D gene: .; V gene: TRBV4-1; clone size: .; CDR3 protein: CASSPVRQGRNYGYTF; CDR3 DNA: TGCGCCAGCAGTCCCGTTAGGCAGGGTCGTAACTATGGCTACACCTTC
J gene: TRBJ1-3; D gene: .; V gene: TRBV2; clone size: .; CDR3 protein: CASSVAHPQGAPGNTIYF; CDR3 DNA: TGTGCCAGCAGTGTGGCCCACCCCCAGGGCGCGCCTGGAAACACCATATATTTT
J gene: TRBJ2-3; D gene: .; V gene: TRBV5-4; clone size: .; CDR3 protein: CASSFGGFGTDTQYF; CDR3 DNA: TGTGCCAGCAGCTTCGGGGGTTTTGGGACAGATACGCAGTATTTT
J gene: TRBJ2-2; D gene: .; V gene: TRBV4-1; clone size: once; CDR3 protein: CASSDFTGELFF; CDR3 DNA: TGCGCCAGCAGCGATTTCACCGGGGAGCTGTTTTTT